This T cell receptor (beta chain) was observed in a study of response to subunit inactivated influenza vaccine. Study-wide results and caveats: Authors suggested few new T cells are recruited by each seasonal influenza vaccination.

In TCRdb, the RT-PCR reads were re-called with MiXCR into one record per CDR3 protein. Among 290,000 or so distinct CDR3 sequences listed, 22% were seen once. V lost 0 bases and J lost 5, with 8 bases in between. The CDR3 covers 13 residues. Points on this clonotype: Its antigen is as yet unknown.

The chain links TRBV12-3 or TRBV12-4 to TRBJ2-7; D remains ambiguous. Material: PBMCs from blood, obtained less than 22 months after vaccination. This receptor was identified in a man aged 45 to 75 who received an inactivated influenza vaccine. DNA of the CDR3: TGTGCCAGCAGTTTAGCACCCGGACACGAGCAGTACTTC. This encodes CASSLAPGHEQYF.